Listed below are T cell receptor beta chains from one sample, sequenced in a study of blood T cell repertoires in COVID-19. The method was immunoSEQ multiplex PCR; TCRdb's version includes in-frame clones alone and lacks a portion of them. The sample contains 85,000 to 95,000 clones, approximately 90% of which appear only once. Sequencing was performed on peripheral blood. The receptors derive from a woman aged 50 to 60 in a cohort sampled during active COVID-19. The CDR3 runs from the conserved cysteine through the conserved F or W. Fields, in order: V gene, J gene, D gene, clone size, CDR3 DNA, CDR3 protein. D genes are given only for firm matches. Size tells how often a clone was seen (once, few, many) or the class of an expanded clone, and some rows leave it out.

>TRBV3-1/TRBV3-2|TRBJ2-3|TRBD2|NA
TGTGCCAGCAGCCAGACTAGCGGGGGCCCAGATACGCAGTATTTT
CASSQTSGGPDTQYF
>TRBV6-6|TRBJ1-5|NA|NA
TGTGCCAGCAGCCTAACCGGGGTGTGGCAGCCCCAGCATTTT
CASSLTGVWQPQHF
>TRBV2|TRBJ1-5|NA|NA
TGTGCCAGCAAATATAGGGGGAATCAGCCCCAGCATTTT
CASKYRGNQPQHF
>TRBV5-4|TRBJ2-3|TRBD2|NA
TGTGCCAGCACACGTCAGCGGGGCGGCACAGATACGCAGTATTTT
CASTRQRGGTDTQYF
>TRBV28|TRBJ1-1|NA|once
TGTGCCAGCATAGGGGGAATCGTGACTGAAGCTTTCTTT
CASIGGIVTEAFF
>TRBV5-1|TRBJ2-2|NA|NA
TGCGCCAGCGGCCCCCACCAAGAGGCCGGGGAGCTGTTTTTT
CASGPHQEAGELFF
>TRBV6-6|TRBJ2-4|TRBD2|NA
TGTGCCAGCAGTTCCGACTTAGCGGGTTCAGAAGGCATTCAGTACTTC
CASSSDLAGSEGIQYF
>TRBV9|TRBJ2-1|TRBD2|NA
TGTGCCAGCACCCTGGGACTAGCGGGTTACAATGAGCAGTTCTTC
CASTLGLAGYNEQFF
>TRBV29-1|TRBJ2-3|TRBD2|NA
TGCAGCGTTGCCCGACTAGCGGGAGGCTTCACAGATACGCAGTATTTT
CSVARLAGGFTDTQYF
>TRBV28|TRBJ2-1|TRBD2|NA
TGTGCCAGCAGTTTCACGGGAGGGTCCTACAATGAGCAGTTCTTC
CASSFTGGSYNEQFF
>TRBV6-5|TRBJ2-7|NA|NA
TGTGCCAGCAGTTACGGGGGGAGGCCCTACGAGCAGTACTTC
CASSYGGRPYEQYF
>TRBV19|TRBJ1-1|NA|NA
TGTGCCAGTAGTATGGGGGGGGTGAACACTGAAGCTTTCTTT
CASSMGGVNTEAFF
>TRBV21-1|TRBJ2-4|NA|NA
TGTGCCAGCAGCAGACCGGGACTAGCGCATGTGAGGGCCAAAAACATTCAGTACTTC
CASSRPGLAHVRAKNIQYF
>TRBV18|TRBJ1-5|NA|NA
TGTGCCAGCTCACCTCCACAGAGCGGTACCGGCAATCAGCCCCAGCATTTT
CASSPPQSGTGNQPQHF
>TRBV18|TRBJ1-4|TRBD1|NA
TGTGCCAGCTCACCTGGACAGGATGAAAAACTGTTTTTT
CASSPGQDEKLFF
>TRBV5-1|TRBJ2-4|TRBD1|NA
TGCGCCAGCAGGACAGGGCCCCCAGAAGACATTCAGTACTTC
CASRTGPPEDIQYF
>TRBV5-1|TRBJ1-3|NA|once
TGCGCCAGCAGCTTTGGACAGACCCGTGGAAACACCATATATTTT
CASSFGQTRGNTIYF
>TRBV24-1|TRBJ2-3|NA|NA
TGTGCCACCAGTGATTTAGCGACAGATACGCAGTATTTT
CATSDLATDTQYF